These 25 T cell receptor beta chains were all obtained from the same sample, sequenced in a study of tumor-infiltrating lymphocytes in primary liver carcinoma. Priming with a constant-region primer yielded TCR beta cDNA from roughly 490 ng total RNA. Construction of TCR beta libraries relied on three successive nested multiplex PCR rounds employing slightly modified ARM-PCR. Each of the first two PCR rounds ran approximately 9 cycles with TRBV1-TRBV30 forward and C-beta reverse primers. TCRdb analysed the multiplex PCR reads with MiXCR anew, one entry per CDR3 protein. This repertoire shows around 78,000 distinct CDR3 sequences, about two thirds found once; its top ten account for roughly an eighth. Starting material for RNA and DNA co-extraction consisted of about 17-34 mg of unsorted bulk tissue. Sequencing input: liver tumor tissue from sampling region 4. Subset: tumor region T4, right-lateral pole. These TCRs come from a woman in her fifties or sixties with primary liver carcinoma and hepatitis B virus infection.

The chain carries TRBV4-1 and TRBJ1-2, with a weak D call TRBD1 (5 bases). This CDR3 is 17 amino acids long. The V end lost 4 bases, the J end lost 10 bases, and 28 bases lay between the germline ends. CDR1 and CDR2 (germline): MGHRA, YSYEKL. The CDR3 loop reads CASSLEGRVSFSSDYTF. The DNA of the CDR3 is TGCGCCAGCAGCCTCGAGGGGAGAGTTTCGTTTTCTAGTGACTACACCTTC.

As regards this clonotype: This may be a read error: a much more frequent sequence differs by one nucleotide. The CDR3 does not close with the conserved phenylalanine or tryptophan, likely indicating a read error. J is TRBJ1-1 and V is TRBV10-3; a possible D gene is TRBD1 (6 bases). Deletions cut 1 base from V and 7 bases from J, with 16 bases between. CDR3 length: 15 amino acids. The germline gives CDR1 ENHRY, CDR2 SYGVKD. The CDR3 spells CAISELTGFEVEAFL. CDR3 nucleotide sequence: TGTGCCATCAGTGAGTTGACAGGTTTCGAGGTTGAAGCTTTCCTT.

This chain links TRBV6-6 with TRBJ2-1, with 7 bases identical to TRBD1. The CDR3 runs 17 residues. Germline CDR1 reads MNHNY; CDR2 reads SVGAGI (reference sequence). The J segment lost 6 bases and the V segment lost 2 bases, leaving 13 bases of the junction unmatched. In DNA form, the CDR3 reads TGTGCCAGCAGTTACAGGCTCCGGACAGGCACATGCAATGAGCAGTTCTTC. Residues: CASSYRLRTGTCNEQFF.

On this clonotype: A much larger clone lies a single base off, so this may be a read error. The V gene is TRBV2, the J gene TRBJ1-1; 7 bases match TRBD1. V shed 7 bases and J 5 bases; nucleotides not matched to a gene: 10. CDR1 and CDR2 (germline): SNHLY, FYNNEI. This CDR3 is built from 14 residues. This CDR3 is CASTAQGVWTEAFF. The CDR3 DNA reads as TGTGCCAGCACTGCCCAGGGGGTTTGGACTGAAGCTTTCTTT.

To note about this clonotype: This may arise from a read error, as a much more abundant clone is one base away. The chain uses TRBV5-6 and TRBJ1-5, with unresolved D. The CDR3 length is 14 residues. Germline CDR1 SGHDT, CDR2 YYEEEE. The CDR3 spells CTSSLEGWGMPQHF. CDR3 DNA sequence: TGTACCAGCAGCTTAGAAGGGTGGGGTATGCCCCAGCATTTT.

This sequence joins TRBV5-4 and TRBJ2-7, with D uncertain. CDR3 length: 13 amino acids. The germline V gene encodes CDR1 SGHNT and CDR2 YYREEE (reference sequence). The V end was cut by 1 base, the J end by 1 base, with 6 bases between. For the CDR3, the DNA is TGTGCCAGCAGCTTGAATTTGTCCTACGAGCAGTACTTC. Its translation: CASSLNLSYEQYF.

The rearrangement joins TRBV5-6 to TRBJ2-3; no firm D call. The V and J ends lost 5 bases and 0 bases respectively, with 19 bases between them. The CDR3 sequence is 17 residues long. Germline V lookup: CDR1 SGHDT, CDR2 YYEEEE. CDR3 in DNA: TGTGCCAGCAGTCATCATTCAGAGGCGCCTAGCACAGATACGCAGTATTTT. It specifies CASSHHSEAPSTDTQYF. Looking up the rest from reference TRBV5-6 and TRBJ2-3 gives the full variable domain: DAGVTQSPTHLIKTRGQQVTLRCSPKSGHDTVSWYQQALGQGPQFIFQYYEEEERQRGNFPDRFSGHQFPNYSSELNVNALLLGDSALYLCASSHHSEAPSTDTQYFGPGTRLTVL.

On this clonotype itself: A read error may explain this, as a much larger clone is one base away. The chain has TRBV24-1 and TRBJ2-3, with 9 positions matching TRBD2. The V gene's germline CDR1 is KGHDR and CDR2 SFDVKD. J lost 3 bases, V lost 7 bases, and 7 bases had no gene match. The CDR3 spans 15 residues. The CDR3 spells CATSNSGRGTDTQYF. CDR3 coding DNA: TGTGCCACCAGCAATAGCGGGAGAGGAACAGATACGCAGTATTTT.

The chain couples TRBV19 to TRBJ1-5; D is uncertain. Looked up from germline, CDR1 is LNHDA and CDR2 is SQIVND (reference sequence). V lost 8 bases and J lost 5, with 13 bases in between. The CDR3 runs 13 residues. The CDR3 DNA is TGTGCCAGTCTATGTGGGCCGCATCAGCCCCAGCATTTT. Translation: CASLCGPHQPQHF. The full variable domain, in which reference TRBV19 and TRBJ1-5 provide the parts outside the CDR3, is DGGITQSPKYLFRKEGQNVTLSCEQNLNHDAMYWYRQDPGQGLRLIYYSQIVNDFQKGDIAEGYSVSREKKESFPLTVTSAQKNPTAFYLCASLCGPHQPQHFGDGTRLSIL.

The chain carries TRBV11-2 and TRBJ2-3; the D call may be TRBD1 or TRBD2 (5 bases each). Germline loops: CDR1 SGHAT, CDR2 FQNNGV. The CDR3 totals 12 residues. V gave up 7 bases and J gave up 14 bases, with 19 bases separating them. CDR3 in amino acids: CASNWGSDTLYF. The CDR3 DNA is TGTGCCAGCAACTGGGGGTCAGATACACTGTATTTT.

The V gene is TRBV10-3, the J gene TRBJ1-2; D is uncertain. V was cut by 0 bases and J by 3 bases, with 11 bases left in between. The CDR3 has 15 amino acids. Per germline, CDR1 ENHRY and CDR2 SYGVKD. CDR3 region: CAISESKLADYGYTF. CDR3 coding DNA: TGTGCCATCAGTGAGTCGAAATTAGCAGACTATGGCTACACCTTC.

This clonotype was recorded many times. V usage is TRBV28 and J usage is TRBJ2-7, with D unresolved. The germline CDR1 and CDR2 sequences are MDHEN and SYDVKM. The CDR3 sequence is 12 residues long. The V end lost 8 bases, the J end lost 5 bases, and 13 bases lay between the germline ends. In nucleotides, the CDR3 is TGTGCCAGCTGCCTCTTGGAAGACGAGCAGTACTTC. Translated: CASCLLEDEQYF.

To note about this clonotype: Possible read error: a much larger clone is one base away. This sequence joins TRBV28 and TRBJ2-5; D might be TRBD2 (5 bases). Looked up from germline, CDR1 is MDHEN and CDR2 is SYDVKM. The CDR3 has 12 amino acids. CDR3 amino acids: CTSSGVQETQYF. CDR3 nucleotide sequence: TGTACCAGCAGCGGCGTACAAGAGACCCAGTACTTC.

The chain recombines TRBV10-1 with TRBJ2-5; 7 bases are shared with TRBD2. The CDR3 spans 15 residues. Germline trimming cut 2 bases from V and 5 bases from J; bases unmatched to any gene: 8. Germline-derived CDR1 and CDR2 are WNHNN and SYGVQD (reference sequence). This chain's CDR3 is CASSETTIGRETQYF. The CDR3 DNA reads TGCGCCAGCAGTGAGACTACCATCGGGAGGGAGACCCAGTACTTC.

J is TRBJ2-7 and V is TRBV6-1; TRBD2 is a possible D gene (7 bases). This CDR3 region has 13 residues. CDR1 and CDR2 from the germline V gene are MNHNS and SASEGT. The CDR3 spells CASSAGGGYELYV. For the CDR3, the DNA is TGTGCCAGCAGTGCGGGGGGCGGGTACGAGCTGTACGTC.

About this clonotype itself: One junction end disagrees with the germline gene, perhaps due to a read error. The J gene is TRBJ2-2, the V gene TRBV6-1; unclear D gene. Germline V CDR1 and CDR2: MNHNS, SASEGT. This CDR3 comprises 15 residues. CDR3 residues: CAISFLERGTGELFF. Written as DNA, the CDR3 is TGTGCCATCAGTTTCTTGGAGAGAGGCACAGGGGAGCTGTTTTTT.

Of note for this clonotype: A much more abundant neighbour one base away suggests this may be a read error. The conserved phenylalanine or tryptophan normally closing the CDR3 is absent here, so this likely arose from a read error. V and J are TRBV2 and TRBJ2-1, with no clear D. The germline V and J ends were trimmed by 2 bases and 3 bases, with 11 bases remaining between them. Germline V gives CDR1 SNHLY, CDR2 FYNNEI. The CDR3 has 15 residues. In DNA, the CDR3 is TGTGCCAGCAGTGAATCGATACCGATCTACAATGAGCAGTTCCTC. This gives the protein CASSESIPIYNEQFL.

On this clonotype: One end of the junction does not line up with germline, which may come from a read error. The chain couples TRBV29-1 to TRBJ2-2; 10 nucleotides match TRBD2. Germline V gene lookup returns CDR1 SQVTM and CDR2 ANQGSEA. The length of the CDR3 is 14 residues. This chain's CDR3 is CGVASGRGNGELFF. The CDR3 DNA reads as TGCGGCGTCGCTAGCGGGAGAGGTAACGGGGAGCTGTTTTTT.

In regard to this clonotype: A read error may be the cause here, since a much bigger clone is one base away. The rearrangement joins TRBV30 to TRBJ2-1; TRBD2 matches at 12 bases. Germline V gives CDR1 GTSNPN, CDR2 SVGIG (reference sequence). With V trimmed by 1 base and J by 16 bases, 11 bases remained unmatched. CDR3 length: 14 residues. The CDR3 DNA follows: TGTGCCTGGAGTGAACCCACTCTAGCGGGAGGGCACTTCTTC. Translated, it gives CAWSEPTLAGGHFF.

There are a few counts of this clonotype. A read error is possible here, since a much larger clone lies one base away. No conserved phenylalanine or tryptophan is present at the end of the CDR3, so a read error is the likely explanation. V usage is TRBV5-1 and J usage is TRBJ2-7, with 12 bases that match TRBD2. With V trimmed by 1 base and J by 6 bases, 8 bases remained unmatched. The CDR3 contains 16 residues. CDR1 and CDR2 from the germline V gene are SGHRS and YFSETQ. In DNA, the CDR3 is TGCGCCAGCAGCTTGACTAGCGGGAGGACCAACTCCGAGCAGTACCTC. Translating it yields CASSLTSGRTNSEQYL.

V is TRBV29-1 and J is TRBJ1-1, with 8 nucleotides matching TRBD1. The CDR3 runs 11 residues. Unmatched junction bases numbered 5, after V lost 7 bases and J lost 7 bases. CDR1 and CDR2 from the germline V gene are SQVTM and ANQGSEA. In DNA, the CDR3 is TGCAGCGGGACAGGGTACATTGAAGCTTTCTTT. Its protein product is CSGTGYIEAFF.

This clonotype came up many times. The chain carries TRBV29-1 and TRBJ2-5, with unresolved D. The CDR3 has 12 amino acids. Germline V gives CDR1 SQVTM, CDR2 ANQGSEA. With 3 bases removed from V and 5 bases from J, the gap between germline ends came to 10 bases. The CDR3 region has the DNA TGCAGCGTTGACCAAAGTAGGGAGACCCAGTACTTC. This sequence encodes CSVDQSRETQYF.

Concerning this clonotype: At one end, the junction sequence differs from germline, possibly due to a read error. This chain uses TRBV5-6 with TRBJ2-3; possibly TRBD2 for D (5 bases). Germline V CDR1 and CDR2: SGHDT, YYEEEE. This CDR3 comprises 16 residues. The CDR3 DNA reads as TGTGCCAGCAGCTTGTTAGGCAGCTCTAGCACAGATACACAGTATTTT. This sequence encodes CASSLLGSSSTDTQYF.

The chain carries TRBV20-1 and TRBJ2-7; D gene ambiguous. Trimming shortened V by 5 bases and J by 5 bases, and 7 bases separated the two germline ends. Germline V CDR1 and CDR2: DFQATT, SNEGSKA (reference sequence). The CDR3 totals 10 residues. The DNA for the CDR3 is TGCAGTGCTCACTTCCACGAGCAGTACTTC. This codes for CSAHFHEQYF.

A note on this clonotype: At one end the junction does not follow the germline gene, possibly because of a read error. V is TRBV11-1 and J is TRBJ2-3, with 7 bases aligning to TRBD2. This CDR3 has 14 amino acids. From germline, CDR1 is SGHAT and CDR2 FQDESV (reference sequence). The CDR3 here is CASSLRQRAGESQF. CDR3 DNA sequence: TGCGCCAGCAGCTTAAGGCAACGTGCGGGGGAGTCTCAGTTT.